Included here is one T cell receptor beta chain sequence, with context. This clone occurred many times. What this receptor recognizes is not known. The read finishes 3 residues shy of the CDR3 end, and the germline J gene is used to complete it. Most CVID patients and most healthy controls were of Caucasian heritage. From each donor, roughly 4.5 to 8.5 ml of heparinized peripheral whole blood was collected. Genomic DNA from adults with common variable immune deficiency (CVID) and from healthy adult controls was used for sequencing of TCRbeta CDR3 repertoires. The control group comprised some 22 healthy adult volunteers, about 12 female and roughly ten male, aged about 23 to 75 years with a mean age of approximately 35. Diluted blood was subjected to density centrifugation over Hypaque 1077 or Ficoll-Paque for isolation of peripheral blood mononuclear cells. Unsorted mononuclear cells served as the source of genomic DNA, which was extracted either by Qiagen column purification or by a centrifugation-based method.

According to the germline V gene (reference sequence), CDR1 reads DFQATT and CDR2 reads SNEGSKA. Inclusive of the bounding cysteine and phenylalanine, the CDR3 is 17 residues long. Part of the CDR3 DNA is given, 42 bases translated from base 1. Compared with germline, V lacks 6 bases and J lacks 2 bases; bases without a gene match: 13. These data are taken from a study of T cell clonality in common variable immunodeficiency (dated by TCRdb to the mid-2010s). Broader findings and caveats from the paper: Fewer TCRbeta clones were shared among CVID subjects than among healthy controls (p < 0.0001). TCRbeta clonality was higher in CVID subjects than in healthy controls (t-test p = 0.018), and the increase was most characteristic of about a third of subjects. Reportedly, TCRbeta sequences from CVID had fewer deletions and N-nucleotide insertions, and highly modified clones with 13 or more V deletions were absent from CVID. It was noted by the authors that sequencing of the repertoires of T cell subpopulations would be needed to clarify the cause of the increased clonality in CVID. Even though DNA input was equal, the average per sample came to about 81,820 unique sequences for controls compared with around 32,000 for CVID samples. Differences among patients in the CVID cohort limited the correlations between repertoire features and clinical complications.

For sequencing input, CVID and control samples contributed equivalent amounts of genomic DNA. For every sample, a 60 bp segment covering the rearranged TCRbeta CDR3 region was amplified and then sequenced. The immunoSEQ assay, a bias-corrected multiplex PCR combined with high-throughput sequencing, was used for TCRbeta amplification. As for how the authors treated the data: Every unique nucleotide sequence counted as a clone and was annotated with V, D and J genes, copy number and frequency. Sequences were labeled productive if in frame, and non-productive if out of frame or containing stop codons. Clonality was calculated from Shannon's entropy as previously described. The predicted amino acid sequences of productive clones were used to derive mean CDR3 Kyte-Doolittle hydropathy. Scaled V gene usage was hierarchically clustered using Manhattan distance and complete linkage with the R hclust function. Sharing of clones by CDR3 amino acid sequence was evaluated through resampling of 12 repertoires per group over 100 rounds. The repertoires were searched for 55 to 75 published EBV-specific TCRbeta sequences and about 240 published CMV-specific TCRbeta sequences. A couple of CVID samples that yielded fewer than 10,000 sequences were excluded from the analysis, so roughly 42 CVID repertoires were retained. Held by TCRdb, this immuneACCESS table contains in-frame sequences only and omits some clones. Under half of the omission traces to an unresolved V gene where checked; the cause of the rest is unknown. That table is the source of V, J and clone size, and D and trimming were worked out from the DNA. Here the sample lists about 81,000 clones, none seen once only. Under 1% of the sample is held by the ten biggest clonotypes.

The V gene is TRBV20-1 and the J gene is TRBJ1-5; the central 10 bases match TRBD1. The sequenced sample was peripheral blood mononuclear cells. The TCR sequence derives from a person between 18 and 75 years old in good health. CDR3 DNA (partial): TGCAGTGCCAGCCGGGGACAGGGGTTAAGAGGCAATCAGCCC. This codes for CSASRGQGLRGNQP. The whole CDR3 sequence reads CSASRGQGLRGNQPQHF.